The 19 T cell receptor beta chains below come from one sample, sequenced in a study of PD-1 blockade in classical Hodgkin lymphoma. Some clones are missing from TCRdb's copy, which holds only in-frame ones; the method was immunoSEQ multiplex PCR. The data contain about 21,000 clones, 68% of them singletons. Every patient had relapsed following autologous stem cell transplantation, and cohorts differed in brentuximab vedotin exposure. This specimen consisted of peripheral blood mononuclear cells (PBMCs), obtained at baseline. These receptors all come from a human donor with classical Hodgkin lymphoma.

This rearrangement joins TRBV5-1 to TRBJ1-6; TRBD1 is a possible D gene (5 bases). Germline loops: CDR1 SGHRS, CDR2 YFSETQ. V was cut by 5 bases and J by 10 bases, with 13 bases left in between. The CDR3 consists of 13 residues. In nucleotides, the CDR3 is TGCGCCAGCAGTGGACAAGAGGGCTCACCCCTCCACTTT. It translates to CASSGQEGSPLHF. Variable domain in full (rest from reference TRBV5-1 and TRBJ1-6): KAGVTQTPRYLIKTRGQQVTLSCSPISGHRSVSWYQQTPGQGLQFLFEYFSETQRNKGNFPGRFSGRQFSNSRSEMNVSTLELGDSALYLCASSGQEGSPLHFGNGTRLTVT.

The chain links TRBV6-5 to TRBJ2-3; 11 bases agree with TRBD2. Germline CDR1 MNHEY, CDR2 SVGAGI. CDR3 length equals 15 residues. V lost 5 bases and J lost 5; bases outside the gene matches: 6. CDR3 residues: CASSPGTSGGDTQYF. CDR3 DNA sequence: TGTGCCAGCAGTCCCGGGACTAGCGGAGGAGATACGCAGTATTTT.

V usage is TRBV2 and J usage is TRBJ2-3; the match to TRBD2 covers 12 bases. CDR3 length equals 19 residues. CDR1 and CDR2 from the germline V gene are SNHLY and FYNNEI. With V trimmed by 6 bases and J by 1 base, 14 bases remained unmatched. The CDR3 sequence: CASRGTSGPSGIRTDTQYF. The CDR3 DNA reads TGTGCCAGCAGGGGGACTAGCGGGCCGTCTGGGATTCGCACAGATACGCAGTATTTT.

This clone was seen a handful of times. This sequence joins TRBV25-1 and TRBJ2-6; D is uncertain. The CDR3 loop spans 14 amino acids. From germline, CDR1 is MGHDK and CDR2 SYGVNS. Trimming pared 5 bases from V and 4 bases from J, leaving 9 bases between. CDR3 DNA: TGTGCCAGCAGTAAGGGTGCCGGGGCCAACGTCCTGACTTTC. The encoded protein is CASSKGAGANVLTF. The entire variable domain, with the rest obtained from reference TRBV25-1 and TRBJ2-6, is as follows: EADIYQTPRYLVIGTGKKITLECSQTMGHDKMYWYQQDPGMELHLIHYSYGVNSTEKGDLSSESTVSRIRTEHFPLTLESARPSHTSQYLCASSKGAGANVLTFGAGSRLTVL.

This sequence joins TRBV2 and TRBJ1-1; the D gene is possibly TRBD1 (6 bases). The CDR3 runs to 13 residues. From germline, CDR1 is SNHLY and CDR2 FYNNEI. Trimming took off 4 bases at V and 10 bases at J, with 16 bases between the two ends. This chain's CDR3 is CASSAWTEEGAFF. CDR3 bases: TGTGCCAGCAGTGCGTGGACAGAAGAGGGAGCTTTCTTT.

The CDR3 DNA follows: TGTGCCAGTAGTCAGACTAGCGGGGAGTACAATGAGCAGTTCTTC. Translating it yields CASSQTSGEYNEQFF. The rearrangement links TRBV19 to TRBJ2-1; 11 bases are shared with TRBD2. This CDR3 is 15 amino acids long. The ends lost 5 bases at V and 4 bases at J; junction bases unmatched: 4. CDR1 and CDR2 (germline): LNHDA, SQIVND (reference sequence).

Sample share makes this clone medium-sized (0.01 to 0.1%). The chain combines TRBV7-8 with TRBJ1-1, with 12 bases identical to TRBD1. Germline V gene data show CDR1 as SGHVS and CDR2 as FQNEAQ. V was pared by 5 bases and J by 1 base, with 11 bases of the junction left unmatched. The CDR3 runs to 18 residues. CDR3 DNA: TGTGCCAGCAGCCCCTTGGGACAGGGGGCTATTAGGAACACTGAAGCTTTCTTT. Protein: CASSPLGQGAIRNTEAFF.

A note on this clone: Its ends do not fully match the called genes, so a read error is possible. The rearrangement uses TRBV30 and TRBJ2-7, with D perhaps matching TRBD1 (5 bases). Germline values: CDR1 GTSNPN, CDR2 SVGIG (reference sequence). This CDR3 has 15 amino acids. CDR3 nucleotide sequence: TGTGCCTGGAGTGAAGAGAGTGTCCGGTCTCAGGGCGCTGGCTTC. It translates to CAWSEESVRSQGAGF.

Regarding this clone: One end of the junction varies from germline; a read error may be responsible. The chain is built from TRBV7-2 and TRBJ2-5, with 9 nucleotides matching TRBD2. This CDR3 contains 15 residues. Germline loops: CDR1 SGHTA, CDR2 FQGNSA. CDR3 protein: CASSFGGRGEETQYF. The CDR3 DNA sequence: TGTGCCAGCAGCTTTGGCGGGAGGGGCGAAGAGACCCAATACTTC.

This rearrangement joins TRBV25-1 to TRBJ2-3; 8 positions agree with TRBD2. In germline, CDR1 is MGHDK, CDR2 SYGVNS. The CDR3 covers 16 residues. The V gene end was trimmed by 0 bases and the J gene end by 6 bases; junction bases not matched to a gene: 8. DNA of the CDR3: TGTGCCAGCAGTGAATATAGAAGCGGGGGCCCGGATACGCAGTATTTT. Its translation is CASSEYRSGGPDTQYF.

This clone was observed a few times. The chain links TRBV29-1 to TRBJ1-4; D uncertain. There are 13 residues in the CDR3. Germline assignment: CDR1 SQVTM and CDR2 ANQGSEA. V was cut by 4 bases and J by 8 bases, with 14 bases left in between. The DNA for the CDR3 is TGCAGCGTTGCCGCGAGTCAACACGAAAAACTGTTTTTT. It codes for CSVAASQHEKLFF.

J is TRBJ1-2 and V is TRBV30; D is undetermined. The CDR3 has 11 amino acids. Trimming pared 1 base from V and 8 bases from J, leaving 8 bases between. Germline V gene lookup returns CDR1 GTSNPN and CDR2 SVGIG (reference sequence). CDR3 in amino acids: CAWSAVRGYTF. CDR3 coding DNA: TGTGCCTGGAGTGCAGTCCGGGGCTACACCTTC.

The chain uses TRBV6-5 and TRBJ1-5, with D perhaps matching TRBD1 (6 bases). CDR1 is MNHEY, CDR2 SVGAGI, per germline. This CDR3 is built from 15 residues. V lost 6 bases, J lost 5 bases, and 17 bases lay in between. CDR3 DNA: TGTGCCAGCAGCAGGGGAGGTACTAGGCATCAGCCCCAGCATTTT. As protein: CASSRGGTRHQPQHF.

CDR3 DNA sequence: TGTGCCAGCAGTCCCGGGACTTTCACCGGGGAGCTGTTTTTT. Translating gives CASSPGTFTGELFF. V and J are TRBV7-2 and TRBJ2-2, with D possibly TRBD2 on 6 matching bases. V gave up 6 bases and J gave up 4 bases, with 12 bases separating them. Per the germline V gene, CDR1 is SGHTA and CDR2 is FQGNSA. CDR3 length equals 14 residues.

As regards this clone: Germline is not matched at one junction end, which may reflect a read error. This sequence joins TRBV10-3 and TRBJ1-2; D ambiguous. The germline V gene has CDR1 ENHRY and CDR2 SYGVKD. This CDR3 spans 13 amino acids. The CDR3 loop reads CASSFEQSYGYTF. CDR3 bases: TGTGCCAGCAGTTTCGAGCAATCGTATGGCTACACCTTC.

The chain combines TRBV23-1 with TRBJ2-1; D gene uncertain. TRBV23-1 is known as an ORF, though its function is uncertain. CDR3 length: 12 amino acids. V was pared by 2 bases and J by 7 bases, with 6 bases between. The CDR3 DNA is TGCGCCAGCAGTCAAACAGAAAATGAGCAGTTCTTC. Protein sequence: CASSQTENEQFF.

The V gene is TRBV2, the J gene TRBJ2-3, with a weak D call TRBD1 (6 bases). V was cut by 5 bases and J by 0 bases, with 12 bases left in between. This CDR3 region has 15 residues. Germline lookup yields CDR1 SNHLY and CDR2 FYNNEI. CDR3 in DNA: TGTGCCAGCAGTAAACAGGGAGCTAGCACAGATACGCAGTATTTT. Residues: CASSKQGASTDTQYF.

CDR3 in amino acids: CAAGGGSYEQYF. The DNA for the CDR3 is TGTGCAGCGGGAGGGGGCTCCTACGAGCAGTACTTC. The V gene is TRBV28, the J gene TRBJ2-7; 10 nucleotides align to TRBD2. Germline CDR1 MDHEN, CDR2 SYDVKM. The length of the CDR3 is 12 residues.

This clone was detected a few times. V gene TRBV6-5 combines with J gene TRBJ1-1; tentative D call: TRBD1 (6 bases). The ends were cut back, 0 bases at V and 5 bases at J, with 13 bases in the middle. This CDR3 spans 15 amino acids. Germline V CDR1 and CDR2: MNHEY, SVGAGI. The CDR3 bases are TGTGCCAGCAGTTACTCGATGGGGGCTGGAACTGAAGCTTTCTTT. As protein: CASSYSMGAGTEAFF.